This T cell receptor beta chain was obtained from a study of shared clonotypes between healthy human individuals. Study overall: For every donor, three CD4 naive, three CD4 memory, two CD8 naive and one CD8 memory plates were used. Findings and caveats of the study: Represented diversity (both genetic and exposure-history) was limited by the small number of donors. Naive CD4 clonotypes were shared across a handful of donors at around 5.4%.

Remarks on this clone: Antigen unknown.

CDR1 and CDR2 from the germline V gene are LNHDA and SQIVND (reference sequence). CDR3 length equals 15 residues. V was pared by 3 bases and J by 4 bases, with 13 bases between. TCRdb keeps only in-frame clones here, not all; method: immunoSEQ multiplex PCR. Here the sample spans a few hundred thousand clones, more than 95% being singletons. The receptor's source is a woman aged 25 to 39 in good health. The chain links TRBV19 to TRBJ1-3, with D perhaps matching TRBD1 (5 bases). The source material was naive CD4+ T cells sorted from blood. Subset defined: CD45RA+ positively selected. The CDR3 DNA is TGTGCCAGTAGTATCCCAGGGTTAGCCGGAAACACCATATATTTT. It translates to CASSIPGLAGNTIYF.